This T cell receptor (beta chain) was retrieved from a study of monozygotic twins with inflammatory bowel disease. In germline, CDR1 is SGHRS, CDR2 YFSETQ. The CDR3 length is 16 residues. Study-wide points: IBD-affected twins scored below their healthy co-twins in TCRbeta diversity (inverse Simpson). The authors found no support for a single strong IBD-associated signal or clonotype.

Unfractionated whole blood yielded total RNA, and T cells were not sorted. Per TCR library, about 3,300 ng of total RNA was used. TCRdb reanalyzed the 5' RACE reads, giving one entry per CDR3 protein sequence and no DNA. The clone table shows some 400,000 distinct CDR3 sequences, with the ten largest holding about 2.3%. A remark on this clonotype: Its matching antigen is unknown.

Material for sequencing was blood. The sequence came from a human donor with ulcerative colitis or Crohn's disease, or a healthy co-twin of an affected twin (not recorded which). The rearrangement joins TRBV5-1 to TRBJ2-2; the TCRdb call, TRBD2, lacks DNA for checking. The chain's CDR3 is CASSQGTLTNTGELFF.